These 10 T cell receptor beta chains were all obtained from the same sample, sequenced in a study of shared clonotypes between healthy human individuals. The method was immunoSEQ multiplex PCR; TCRdb's version includes in-frame clones alone and lacks a portion of them. There are about 2 million clones in the sample; less than 95% occur only once, and roughly 1% lies in the top ten. Terminally differentiated effector memory CD45RA+ cells were excluded by CCR7 positive selection of CD45RO-negative cells. Sequencing was performed on naive CD8+ T cells sorted from blood. Every receptor here comes from a man aged 18 to 29 in good health.

The chain is built from TRBV6-1 and TRBJ2-7; tentatively, D is TRBD1 or TRBD2 (5 bases each). The CDR3 has 14 residues. V dropped 3 bases and J dropped 2 bases, with 11 bases sitting between them. CDR1 is MNHNS, CDR2 SASEGT, per germline. CDR3 in amino acids: CASSDWGFPYEQYF. The CDR3 DNA follows: TGTGCCAGCAGTGACTGGGGGTTCCCCTACGAGCAGTACTTC.

The rearrangement joins TRBV7-2 to TRBJ2-7, with 10 bases fitting TRBD1. The CDR3 contains 15 residues. CDR1 SGHTA and CDR2 FQGNSA come from the germline V gene. V shed 1 base, J shed 2 bases, and the junction held 2 bases outside the gene matches. The CDR3 loop is CASSLGDRGPYEQYF. The CDR3 nucleotides are TGTGCCAGCAGCTTAGGGGACAGGGGACCCTACGAGCAGTACTTC.

J is TRBJ1-2 and V is TRBV27, with D perhaps TRBD1 (5 bases). Germline assignment: CDR1 MNHEY and CDR2 SMNVEV (reference sequence). V was trimmed by 3 bases and J by 5 bases, leaving 19 bases between them. CDR3 length: 16 residues. CDR3 residues: CASSFFPTRGGYGYTF. The CDR3 nucleotides are TGTGCCAGCAGTTTCTTCCCTACAAGGGGCGGGTATGGCTACACCTTC.

V usage is TRBV7-6 and J usage is TRBJ2-1, with a tentative D call TRBD2 (5 bases). V lost 5 bases and J 0 bases, leaving 11 bases between the germline ends. From germline, CDR1 is SGHVS and CDR2 FNYEAQ. This CDR3 has 15 residues. CDR3 bases: TGTGCCAGCAGCAGAGCGGTGAGCTCCTACAATGAGCAGTTCTTC. This sequence encodes CASSRAVSSYNEQFF.

The rearrangement links TRBV5-1 to TRBJ2-7; TRBD2 matches 11 bases. Trimming cost V 9 bases and J 8 bases; bases outside gene matches: 13. Looked up from germline, CDR1 is SGHRS and CDR2 is YFSETQ. The CDR3 has 14 residues. The DNA of the CDR3 is TGCGCCAACCTAACTAGCGGGAGATCGGTGAAGCAGTACTTC. Residues: CANLTSGRSVKQYF.

The J gene is TRBJ2-1, the V gene TRBV14; 10 bases are a match to TRBD2. Germline CDR1 reads SGHDN; CDR2 reads FVKESK. The CDR3 covers 16 residues. Trimming cost V 2 bases and J 4 bases; bases outside gene matches: 5. The CDR3 reads CASSQTSGENYNEQFF. CDR3 bases: TGTGCCAGCAGCCAAACTAGCGGGGAAAATTACAATGAGCAGTTCTTC.

The chain employs TRBV5-6 and TRBJ2-4, with 7 bases that match TRBD1. This CDR3 spans 13 amino acids. Looked up from germline, CDR1 is SGHDT and CDR2 is YYEEEE. V shed 3 bases and J 6 bases; nucleotides not matched to a gene: 3. DNA for the CDR3: TGTGCCAGCAGCTCCGGGACAGCAAACATTCAGTACTTC. Its translation is CASSSGTANIQYF.

With regard to this clone: This CDR3 is also generated by other DNA sequences in the sample. This chain joins TRBV28 and TRBJ1-1, with 8 bases fitting TRBD1. This CDR3 has 13 amino acids. From germline, CDR1 is MDHEN and CDR2 SYDVKM. The V and J ends lost 2 bases and 5 bases, in that order; junction bases with no gene match: 1. The CDR3 here is CASSLTGGTEAFF. Here the CDR3 DNA reads TGTGCCAGCAGTTTAACAGGGGGGACTGAAGCTTTCTTT.

This chain links TRBV7-2 with TRBJ1-1; D not certain. Trimming took off 4 bases at V and 2 bases at J, with 11 bases between the two ends. This CDR3 has 14 amino acids. Germline V gives CDR1 SGHTA, CDR2 FQGNSA. CDR3 sequence (DNA): TGTGCCAGCAGCTATATGGACCCAAACACTGAAGCTTTCTTT. This sequence encodes CASSYMDPNTEAFF.

This clone was detected only a few times. The chain links TRBV27 to TRBJ1-5, with TRBD1 identical over 9 bases. In germline, CDR1 is MNHEY, CDR2 SMNVEV (reference sequence). After removal of 5 bases from V and 6 bases from J, the junction contained 5 bases not matched to a gene. The CDR3 spans 14 residues. The CDR3 region is CASSAGTGPQPQHF. Here the CDR3 DNA reads TGTGCCAGCAGTGCGGGGACAGGGCCTCAGCCCCAGCATTTT.